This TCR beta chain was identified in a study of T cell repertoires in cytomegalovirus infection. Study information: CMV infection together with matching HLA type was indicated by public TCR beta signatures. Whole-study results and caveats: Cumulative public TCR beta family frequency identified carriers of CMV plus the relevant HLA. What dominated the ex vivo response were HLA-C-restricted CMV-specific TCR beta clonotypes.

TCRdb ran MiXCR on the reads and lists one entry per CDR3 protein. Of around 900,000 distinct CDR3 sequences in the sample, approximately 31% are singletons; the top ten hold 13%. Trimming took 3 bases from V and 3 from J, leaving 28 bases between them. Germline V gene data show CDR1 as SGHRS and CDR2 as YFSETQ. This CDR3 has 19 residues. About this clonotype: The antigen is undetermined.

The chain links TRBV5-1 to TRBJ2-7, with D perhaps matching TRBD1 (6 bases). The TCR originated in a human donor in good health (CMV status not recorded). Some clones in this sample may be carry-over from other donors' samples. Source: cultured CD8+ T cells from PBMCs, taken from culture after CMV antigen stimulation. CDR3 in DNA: TGCGCCAGCAGCTGGGCCGGGACAATTGGTGAGCCCTCGGTCTACGAGCAGTACTTC. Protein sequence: CASSWAGTIGEPSVYEQYF.